This TCR beta chain was obtained from a study of PD-L1 blockade in urothelial cancer. Time point indicated: peripheral blood 6 weeks after treatment start. Between the trimmed V and J ends, which lost 5 bases and 5 bases, there was a span of 19 bases. The length of the CDR3 is 15 residues. Germline V CDR1 and CDR2: SEHNR, FQNEAQ (reference sequence). TCRdb's table, derived via immunoSEQ multiplex PCR, lists solely in-frame clones and lacks some. The sample holds roughly 110,000 clones, 80% to 95% seen once. The origin of this receptor is a man between 60 and 70 years old with urothelial cancer. Sequenced here: PBMCs, sampled around atezolizumab (anti-PD-L1) treatment. The chain recombines TRBV7-9 with TRBJ2-7; a weak D match, TRBD1 (6 bases). Here the CDR3 DNA reads TGTGCCAGCAGCACGGGGACACTTTATTCCGACGAGCAGTACTTC. Protein product: CASSTGTLYSDEQYF.